This T cell receptor beta chain was retrieved from a study of T-cell memory formation after mild COVID-19 (dated by TCRdb to about 2021). For context, the study as a whole: TCR sequence clusters from the two donors were found to be largely donor specific. Two young, previously healthy adult volunteers, one female and one male, were included in the cohort. T-cell clones expanding and contracting after mild COVID-19 in a couple of donors were tracked by longitudinal TCRalpha and TCRbeta repertoire sequencing.

The study at large found these results: Whether the second-wave clones peaking on day 37 were SARS-CoV-2 specific was not confirmed. Contracting CD4+ clones were located mainly in the CM and EM memory subsets, whereas CD8+ clones were found to be enriched in EMRA. Only a couple of mild cases were covered in the study, and larger cohorts including severe cases with pre-infection samples were considered necessary. From day 15 to 85, contracting clones showed balanced CD4/CD8 phenotypes, whereas a second wave of clones that expanded from day 15 to 37 leaned towards CD4+. The detection of some responding clones in pre-infection memory suggests that pre-existing cross-reactive memory T cells joined the SARS-CoV-2 response.

As to this clonotype: Its antigen is still unknown. No much larger clonotype is one base removed from it; base qualities were not supplied.

The sequencer listed for this sample is Illumina NovaSeq 6000. TCRalpha and TCRbeta cDNA libraries were built by 5'RACE with constant-segment primers, adding sample barcodes and unique molecular identifiers. RNA was extracted from every sample with Trizol reagent. Libraries were amplified in two PCR steps, with a second sample barcode and Illumina TruSeq adapters added in the second step. The libraries were sequenced on an Illumina NovaSeq using 2 x 150 bp paired-end reads. Per the authors' processing: With migec v1.2.7, reads were demultiplexed and then collapsed into UMI-guided consensus sequences. Using mixcr v2.1.11, UMI consensuses were aligned to TRA and TRB V and J templates and then assembled into clonotypes. Clonotypes were classified as expanded or contracted when called significant by both edgeR and NoisET, with noise models trained on biological replicates. For edgeR calls, the thresholds were a false discovery rate-adjusted p below 0.01 and a log2 fold-change of 1. PCA with hierarchical clustering of max-normalized trajectories of the 1000 most abundant clonotypes was used as exploratory dynamics analysis. The CD4 or CD8 phenotype of responding clones was assigned using the separately sequenced CD4+ and CD8+ repertoires. TCRdb trimmed public reads at Q25 via fastp, called clones via MiXCR and kept in-frame beta chains. Here each entry gathers all rows of one CDR3 protein and keeps the most common genes and DNA. In this record, the V and J calls reflect TCRdb's handling and not the investigators' own analysis. The sample table records tens of thousands of distinct CDR3 sequences; about 7.3% of these occur just once. The ten largest clones add up to 1.4% of the sample.

The CDR3 contains 16 residues, cysteine and phenylalanine counted. Kept here is only the CDR3 DNA, which spans 48 bases and is read in frame from base 1. V and J lose 7 bases and 2 bases, and a span of 18 bases separates them. Ficoll-Paque density gradient centrifugation was used to isolate PBMCs. Sequences were obtained from PBMCs or a T cell subset sorted from them (not recorded which). The TCR originated in a man between 18 and 29 years old who had mild COVID-19 (a few samples of this study predate the infection). The sample titles of this study are shuffled in the database, so cell type and time point are left out; the donor was told from shared clones. Recombination connected TRBV12-3 or TRBV12-4 to TRBJ1-5; the D gene is unclear. The nucleotide sequence reads TGTGCCAGCATCCTTGGGATCGGGGTATGCAATCAGCCCCAGCATTTT. Its protein is CASILGIGVCNQPQHF.